This T cell receptor (beta chain) was recovered during a study of blood T cell repertoires in COVID-19. About the research overall: Acute and convalescent COVID-19 samples came from the United States, Italy and Spain.

The CDR3 is made up of 14 amino acids. From germline, CDR1 is DFQATT and CDR2 SNEGSKA (reference sequence). With V trimmed by 3 bases and J by 7 bases, 9 bases remained unmatched. Authors' data handling: Amplifying reference gene primers gave estimates of nucleated cell counts. The protocol was immunoSEQ multiplex PCR, while the TCRdb copy is restricted to in-frame clones and leaves out a portion. The V and J calls and clone size are taken from that table; D and trimming were inferred from the DNA. The sample contains approximately 33,000 clones, roughly 80% of which appear only once. The rearrangement links TRBV20-1 to TRBJ2-1; 7 nucleotides match TRBD2. Sequencing was performed on peripheral blood. This receptor was obtained from a man between 70 and 80 years old with acute or convalescent COVID-19. The CDR3 reads CSASSGTTVNEQFF. Here the CDR3 DNA reads TGCAGTGCTAGTTCCGGGACTACGGTAAATGAGCAGTTCTTC.